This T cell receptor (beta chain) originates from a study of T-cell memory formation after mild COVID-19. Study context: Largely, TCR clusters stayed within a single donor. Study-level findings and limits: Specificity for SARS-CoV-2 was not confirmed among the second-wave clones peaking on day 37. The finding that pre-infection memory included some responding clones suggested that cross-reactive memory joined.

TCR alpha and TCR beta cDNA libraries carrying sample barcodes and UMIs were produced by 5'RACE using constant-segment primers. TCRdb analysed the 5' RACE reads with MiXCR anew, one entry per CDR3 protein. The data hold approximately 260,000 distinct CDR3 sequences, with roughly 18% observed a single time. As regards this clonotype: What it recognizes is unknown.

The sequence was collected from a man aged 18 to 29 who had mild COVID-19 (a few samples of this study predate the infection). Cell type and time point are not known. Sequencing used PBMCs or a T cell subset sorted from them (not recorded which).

The CDR3 spells CAWSLQRSQPQHF. For the CDR3, the DNA is TGTGCCTGGAGTCTACAGAGGAGTCAGCCCCAGCATTTT. V gene TRBV30 combines with J gene TRBJ1-5, with D unclear. This CDR3 region has 13 residues. CDR1 is GTSNPN, CDR2 SVGIG, per germline (reference sequence). Deletions cut 2 bases from V and 6 bases from J, with 11 bases between.